Detailed here is one T cell receptor beta chain. This clone was observed a single time. The antigen it recognizes is unknown. No qualities accompany the bases; no much larger clone lies one base away. Library construction relied on the immunoSEQ multiplex PCR assay. For the multiplex PCR, a mixture combining 60 forward primers for TCR Vbeta segments and 13 reverse primers for TCR Jbeta segments was used. The CDR3 region of rearranged TCR beta genes was amplified from genomic DNA with a multiplex PCR assay. Amplified TCR beta libraries were sequenced as 87-base-pair reads on the Illumina HiSeq System. On the authors' methods: A later analysis counted about 82 million unique TCR beta chains across the 640 or so repertoires, and some 11 million of these chains were shared by at least two donors. Raw reads were error-corrected and collapsed into unique sequences by a nearest-neighbor algorithm in which closely related sequences were merged to remove PCR and sequencing errors. To assign V, D and J gene segments, CDR3 sequences were aligned to IMGT reference sequences. For a sequence to be retained, at least a six-nucleotide match to both a V gene segment and a J gene segment was required. A rearrangement counted as productive if the CDR3 had no stop codons and remained in frame with V and J, and every other rearrangement counted as non-productive. Following IMGT convention, CDR3 was defined as the stretch from the second conserved V-encoded cysteine up to the conserved J-encoded phenylalanine. The earlier analysis of about 590 of the donors excluded sequences that lacked an unambiguous match to a single V gene segment. In an earlier analysis of roughly 600 of the donors, a V segment was called functional when productive rearrangements were above 56.7%, and segregating when the standard deviation between donors exceeded 5%. To diagnose cytomegalovirus status from the catalog of TCR beta chain sequences, a statistical classification framework was built. In a later analysis, TCR nucleotide sequences were compared against IMGT/GENE-DB human TR gene sequences so that V and J genes could be assigned. The TCRdist pipeline was used in a later analysis to assign CDR3 sequences and most-parsimonious VDJ recombination scenarios. In a later analysis, each TCR beta chain was defined by its CDR3 amino acid sequence together with its V-gene family, and reads lacking a unique V-gene family were excluded. As a way to deal with suspected cross-contamination and a sequencing artifact, a later analysis dropped 592 nucleotide sequences that were highly shared and had low generation probability. In a later analysis, a clonal expansion index was calculated for each public chain from normalized within-repertoire ranks of inferred template counts. A later analysis computed generation probabilities with a VDJ recombination model fitted to out-of-frame rearrangements, and checked the results against IGoR. Hypergeometric tests were used in a later analysis to score TCR-TCR, TCR-HLA and TCR-CMV co-occurrence, with a repertoire-size bias correction applied to the TCR pairs. In a later analysis, false discovery rates were estimated by permuting HLA or CMV assignments 20 times. A later analysis grouped co-occurring TCRs with DBSCAN, adding TCRdist sequence similarity when clustering within HLA-allele-positive subsets. For co-occurrence clustering, repertoires with fewer than 30,000 or more than 120,000 public chains were excluded, along with five or six repertoires with anomalous nucleotide sharing. TCRdb mirrors the immuneACCESS table, restricted to in-frame sequences. Some clones are absent from its copies; in checked studies, under half trace to an unresolved V gene, and the reason for the others is unknown. The V and J calls and the clone size are those of that table, but D and trimming were determined from the DNA. This sample holds fewer than 200,000 clones; about 81% were observed only once. The leading ten clones occupy approximately 3.1% of the sample.

The cohort was made up of 500 to 850 healthy bone marrow donors. All cohort members were sampled while nominally healthy, although unrecorded immune exposures were likely present. The donor was CMV seropositive and was included in the group of some 290 seropositive cohort members. Each donor provided a peripheral blood sample, and peripheral blood mononuclear cells were used for TCR beta sequencing. The Qiagen DNeasy Blood Extraction Kit was used to extract genomic DNA from the blood cell samples. Ends trimmed: V by 5 bases, J by 3 bases; bases unmatched to a gene: 10. The CDR3 measures 16 amino acids from cysteine to phenylalanine. Of all the DNA, just the CDR3 is kept, 48 bases in frame from base 1. The germline V gene specifies SNHLY as CDR1 and FYNNEI as CDR2. These data originate in a study of cytomegalovirus exposure and HLA in healthy donors (dated by TCRdb to about 2017). Study-level background: According to an earlier analysis of 587 of the donors, about 170 million T cells yielded roughly 110 million unique TCR beta sequences and 276 Gb of sequence data. Roughly 300 gigabases of sequencing data and approximately 93 million unique TCR sequences were included in an early release covering about 700 HLA-typed donors. Among the roughly 400 genotyped donors, around 81% belonged to the genetic ancestry cluster associated with self-reported Caucasian donors. The study aimed to test whether signatures of past pathogen exposure could be identified by cataloging public T cell receptors. The study profiled the T cell repertoires of under 700 subjects by immunosequencing and related them to cytomegalovirus serostatus. Besides the first cohort of more than 650 subjects, a separate validation cohort made up of over 100 different subjects was used. High-throughput TCR immunosequencing, statistical association of individual TCRs with disease status, and machine learning were combined to predict cytomegalovirus infection status. A later analysis re-analyzed previously published TCR beta repertoires from hundreds of donors and added high-resolution HLA genotyping to study TCR occurrence patterns. Rather than drawing on any new phenotypic data, the later analysis identified candidate immune exposures from TCR beta sequences and the way those sequences occurred across donors. In an earlier analysis of 500 to 650 of the donors, high-throughput TCR beta sequencing was used to judge whether each TCR beta V gene segment behaved as functional or pseudogenic. Donor age, sex, ethnicity and CMV serostatus were collected together with the repertoire data. Genome-wide SNP genotypes for about three fifths of the roughly 670 donors were used in a later genetic analysis, which treated that subset as a discovery cohort. Every repertoire in the discovery cohort had been generated on one and the same sequencing platform. HLA typing covered class I and class II loci at four-digit resolution. Typing coverage varied by locus: roughly 620-640 donors for A, B, C, DRB1 and DQB1; roughly 510 for DQA1; about 570 for DPA1; more than 450 for DPB1. Because of strong linkage in the cohort, roughly five DR-DQ haplotypes were treated as single units for association and clustering. On average, 235,054 unique TCR beta nucleotide sequences were sequenced per donor among a few hundred genotyped donors of the cohort, with roughly 18% of those sequences being non-productive. General study outcomes and caveats: A later analysis found that TCR association rates varied across HLA loci, with DRB1 alleles showing the most associated TCRs and HLA-C alleles the fewest. The 87-base-pair reads could not distinguish some IMGT-functional V segments, including TRBV6-2 and TRBV6-3, so those segments were excluded. In a later analysis, over 15,000 TCR beta sequences were associated with specific HLA alleles at a false discovery rate of 0.05. A few of the identified cytomegalovirus-associated TCR beta chains were confirmed in vitro to be specific for cytomegalovirus antigens. According to a later genetic analysis, donors in an Asian-associated ancestry cluster had fewer N-insertions in productive TCRs than the approximately 650-donor mean. The study listed 150 to 200 TCR beta chains as associated with cytomegalovirus. Roughly uniform sequencing depth across donors was assumed in presence/absence analyses, although this assumption may not hold. Because HLA typing was missing for some donors at each locus, association tests included only the typed subset. Assigning TCR associations to individual alleles was difficult when HLA alleles, especially DR and DQ, strongly co-occurred. In a later analysis, HLA-associated TCR beta chains were found to be more clonally expanded and to have lower generation probabilities than equally common non-associated chains. V-gene and J-gene trimming of TCR beta chains was associated with a missense DCLRE1C variant in a later genetic analysis, and the association was replicated in an independent cohort. While some public TCRs were present in many individuals, most TCR sequences turned up only very rarely across donors. A further reported finding was that TCR beta sequences accurately predicted the HLA-A and HLA-B alleles for most subjects in the first cohort. Most CMV-associated TCR beta chains appeared to be HLA-restricted in a later analysis, and the HLA associations seemed to be driven largely by CMV exposure. Cytomegalovirus status was reported to be diagnosed by the classifier with high specificity and sensitivity in both the original and validation cohorts. It was suggested by the authors that the approach could potentially be generalized to other disease states and immunological phenotypes. The sequencing pipeline was judged likely to have produced a cluster of highly shared sequence variants as a technical artifact. Only TCR beta chains were sequenced in this cohort, and the absence of alpha or paired-chain data limited detectable features. For the cohort, immune exposure information was limited to CMV serostatus. The earlier analysis of 450 to 700 of the donors excluded seventeen rarely observed V segments, including chromosome 9 orphons, because counts were too low. Correlated functional status among segregating V segments might reflect linkage disequilibrium, but an unknown experimental factor could not be ruled out. Several of the top co-occurrence clusters appeared to be linked to parvovirus B19, influenza, CMV and Epstein-Barr virus, according to a later analysis. In an earlier analysis of roughly 500 of the donors, most TCR beta V segments appeared in productive rearrangements about 87% or about 30% of the time, broadly matching IMGT annotations.

The sequenced sample consisted of PBMCs. The sequence is built from TRBV2 and TRBJ2-7; TRBD2 agrees with 10 junctional bases. The sequence came from a woman between 45 and 65 years old in good health and CMV-seropositive. The CDR3 loop reads CASSKSSGGPFYEQYF. In nucleotide form, the sequence is TGTGCCAGCAGTAAGAGTAGCGGGGGGCCCTTCTACGAGCAGTACTTC.